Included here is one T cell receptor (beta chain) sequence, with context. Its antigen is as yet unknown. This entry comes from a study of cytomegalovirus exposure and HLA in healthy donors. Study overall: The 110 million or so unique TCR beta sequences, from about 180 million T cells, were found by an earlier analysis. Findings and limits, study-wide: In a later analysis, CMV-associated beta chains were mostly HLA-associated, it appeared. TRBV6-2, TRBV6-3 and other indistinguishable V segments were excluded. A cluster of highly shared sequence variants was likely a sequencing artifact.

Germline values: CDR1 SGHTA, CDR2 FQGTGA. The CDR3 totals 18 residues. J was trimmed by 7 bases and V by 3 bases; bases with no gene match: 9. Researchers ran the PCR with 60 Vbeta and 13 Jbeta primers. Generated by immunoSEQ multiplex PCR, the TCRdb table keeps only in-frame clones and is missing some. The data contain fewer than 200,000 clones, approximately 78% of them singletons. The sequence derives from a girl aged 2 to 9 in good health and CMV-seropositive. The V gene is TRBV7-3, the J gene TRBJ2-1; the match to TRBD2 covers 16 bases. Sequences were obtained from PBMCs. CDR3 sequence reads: CASSLGLAGGPRDNEQFF. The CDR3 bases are TGTGCCAGCAGCTTGGGACTAGCGGGAGGGCCGCGTGATAATGAGCAGTTCTTC.